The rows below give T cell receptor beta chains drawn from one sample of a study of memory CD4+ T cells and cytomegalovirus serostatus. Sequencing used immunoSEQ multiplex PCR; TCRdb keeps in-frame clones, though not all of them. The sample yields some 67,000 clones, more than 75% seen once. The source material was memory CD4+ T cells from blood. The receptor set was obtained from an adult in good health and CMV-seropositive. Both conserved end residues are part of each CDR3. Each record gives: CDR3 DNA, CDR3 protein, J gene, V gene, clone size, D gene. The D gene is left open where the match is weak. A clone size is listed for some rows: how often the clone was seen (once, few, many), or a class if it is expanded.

DNA: TGCGCCAGCAGCGAGGGTCCGGACCCCGTGGAGACCGGGGAGCTGTTTTTT
CDR3: CASSEGPDPVETGELFF
J: TRBJ2-2
V: TRBV5-1
size: -
D: -

DNA: TGTGCCAGCAGCAAAGATCTTGGCGGGACCCTGGGGGAGACCCAGTACTTC
CDR3: CASSKDLGGTLGETQYF
J: TRBJ2-5
V: TRBV21-1
size: -
D: -

DNA: TGCGCCAGCAGCTTGGCCCCGACAGGGCAAGAGACCCAGTACTTC
CDR3: CASSLAPTGQETQYF
J: TRBJ2-5
V: TRBV5-1
size: -
D: TRBD1

DNA: TGTGCCAGCAGCTCGCCACCCGGAGCGGGGCTATACAATGAGCAGTTCTTC
CDR3: CASSSPPGAGLYNEQFF
J: TRBJ2-1
V: TRBV7-2
size: -
D: TRBD2

DNA: TGTGCCAGCAGTGAAGCGGGAGAGGTAGAGACCCAGTACTTC
CDR3: CASSEAGEVETQYF
J: TRBJ2-5
V: TRBV27
size: -
D: TRBD2

DNA: TGTGCCAGCACCCCCTCGGGGTACGAGCAGTACTTC
CDR3: CASTPSGYEQYF
J: TRBJ2-7
V: TRBV28
size: few
D: -

DNA: TGTGCCAGTAGCCTGGACAGGGGGCAAGGCTACACCTTC
CDR3: CASSLDRGQGYTF
J: TRBJ1-2
V: TRBV19
size: -
D: TRBD1

DNA: TGTGCCAGCAGTAACGACAGGCGATCCTATGGCTACACCTTC
CDR3: CASSNDRRSYGYTF
J: TRBJ1-2
V: TRBV2
size: few
D: -

DNA: TGTGCCAGCAGCTTTGCAGGGACAACCCCCTACGAGCAGTACTTC
CDR3: CASSFAGTTPYEQYF
J: TRBJ2-7
V: TRBV7-2
size: -
D: -

DNA: TGTGCCAGCAGCTCGACAGGGAATGATGAAAAACTGTTTTTT
CDR3: CASSSTGNDEKLFF
J: TRBJ1-4
V: TRBV13
size: -
D: TRBD1

DNA: TGTGCCAGTAGTATCCAAGGAGATCAGCCCCAGCATTTT
CDR3: CASSIQGDQPQHF
J: TRBJ1-5
V: TRBV19
size: few
D: -

DNA: TGTGCCAGCAGCTTAGCTAGAGGTAATGAGCAGTTCTTC
CDR3: CASSLARGNEQFF
J: TRBJ2-1
V: TRBV11-2
size: -
D: -

DNA: TGTGCCAGTCTGCGGAGGGGTCAGAGCTCTGGAAACACCATATATTTT
CDR3: CASLRRGQSSGNTIYF
J: TRBJ1-3
V: TRBV28
size: -
D: -

DNA: TGCGCCAGCAGCTTGGACCCTAGAGGCGACGACGAGCAGTACTTC
CDR3: CASSLDPRGDDEQYF
J: TRBJ2-7
V: TRBV5-1
size: -
D: -

DNA: TGTGCCAGCAGTACCCTCGGTTCCTCCTACGAGCAGTACTTC
CDR3: CASSTLGSSYEQYF
J: TRBJ2-7
V: TRBV6-5
size: once
D: -

DNA: TGTGCCATCAGTGAGACAGGGAGGGGGGAGCTGTTTTTT
CDR3: CAISETGRGELFF
J: TRBJ2-2
V: TRBV10-3
size: -
D: -

DNA: TGTGCCAGCAGCCAAGGGATCGCGGGAGGGTCAGATACGCAGTATTTT
CDR3: CASSQGIAGGSDTQYF
J: TRBJ2-3
V: TRBV4-2
size: -
D: TRBD2

DNA: TGTGCCACCCGGGCGGGGCCATCCTACGAGCAGTACTTC
CDR3: CATRAGPSYEQYF
J: TRBJ2-7
V: TRBV28
size: once
D: -

DNA: TGTGCCAGTAGTTCCGGGGGAGGCGACGCTATATACGAGCAGTACTTC
CDR3: CASSSGGGDAIYEQYF
J: TRBJ2-7
V: TRBV19
size: -
D: -

DNA: TGTGCCACCAGCGAGAGTCAAGCGGGAGAAGGCGAGCAGTACTTC
CDR3: CATSESQAGEGEQYF
J: TRBJ2-7
V: TRBV15
size: -
D: TRBD2

DNA: TGTGCCAGCAGCAGGGACAGGGTGAACACTGAAGCTTTCTTT
CDR3: CASSRDRVNTEAFF
J: TRBJ1-1
V: TRBV11-2
size: -
D: TRBD1

DNA: TGTGCCAGCAGCTCTTCCAGGGTTTCTGGGGCCAACGTCCTGACTTTC
CDR3: CASSSSRVSGANVLTF
J: TRBJ2-6
V: TRBV18
size: -
D: -